The rows below give T cell receptor beta chains drawn from one sample of a study of T cells in Graves' hyperthyroidism and ophthalmopathy. TCRdb redid the calling of the multiplex PCR reads with MiXCR, one entry per CDR3 protein. This table holds about 500,000 distinct CDR3 sequences, 16% found once. Sequencing was performed on blood. Receptors originate from a woman aged 18-35 years with Graves' hyperthyroidism. CDR3s include the opening cysteine and the closing phenylalanine or tryptophan. D genes are given only for firm matches. Clone size is not always given. Where it is, it says once, few, many or a class for expanded clones.

clone_size j_call d_call v_call cdr3_nt cdr3_aa
- TRBJ1-1 - TRBV10-3 TGTGCCATCAGTGAGACGCCCGGCACTGAAGCTTTCTTT CAISETPGTEAFF
- TRBJ1-6 - TRBV18 TGTGCCAGCTCACCTGAGGGCAACCGGTTAAGGTCACCCCTCCACTTT CASSPEGNRLRSPLHF
- TRBJ2-2 - TRBV30 TGTGCCTGGACCCAGCAGGCGAACACCGGGGAGCTGTTTTTT CAWTQQANTGELFF
many TRBJ2-7 TRBD2 TRBV5-1 TGCGCCAGCAGCATATCCGGGACTAGCGTCGAGCAGTACTTC CASSISGTSVEQYF
many TRBJ2-7 - TRBV20-1 TGCAGTGTGGGAGAGTTGCAGGGACGGTACGAGCAGTACTTC CSVGELQGRYEQYF
many TRBJ1-4 - TRBV12-3/TRBV12-4 TGTGCCAGCAGTTCCGGACAGACAGCCAGGGTCGAAAAACTGTTTTTT CASSSGQTARVEKLFF
many TRBJ2-7 - TRBV7-2 TGTGCCAGCAGCTTAGCGCGGCCGAGGCACGAGCAGTACTTC CASSLARPRHEQYF
few TRBJ2-5 - TRBV6-2/TRBV6-3 TGTGCCAGCAGTTACTCCTTCGGACAGCTCCAAGAGACCCAGTACTTC CASSYSFGQLQETQYF
many TRBJ1-5 TRBD1 TRBV18 TGTGCCAGCTCACCACCGGGACAGGGTCAGCCCCAGCATTTT CASSPPGQGQPQHF
many TRBJ1-5 TRBD1 TRBV6-1 TGTGCCTGTCTCCGGGGGGTGACAGGGGAGGGTCAGCCCCAGCATTTT CACLRGVTGEGQPQHF
many TRBJ2-5 - TRBV12-3/TRBV12-4 TGTGCCAGCAGTTTGTTGCTAGGGGGAGCGTACCAAGAGACCCAGTACTTC CASSLLLGGAYQETQYF
- TRBJ2-1 TRBD2 TRBV20-1 TGCAGTGCTAGATTTGGGGCGGGAGGAAACAATGAGCAGTTCTTC CSARFGAGGNNEQFF
few TRBJ1-6 TRBD1 TRBV19 TGTGCCAGTAGAAAGACAGGGGACTCCTATAATTCACCCCTCCACTTT CASRKTGDSYNSPLHF
many TRBJ2-5 - TRBV20-1 TGCAGTGCTAGACTAGCCAGAGAGACCCAGTACTTC CSARLARETQYF
few TRBJ1-5 - TRBV12-3/TRBV12-4 TGTGCCAGCAGTTTGGTAGCAGAAAGGCCGCCCCAGCATTTT CASSLVAERPPQHF
many TRBJ1-4 - TRBV6-1 TGTGCCAGCAGTGAAGGGCACAGTCAAAATGAAAAACTGTTTTTT CASSEGHSQNEKLFF
few TRBJ1-2 - TRBV11-2 TGTGCCAGCAGCTTAGGAAGGGGACTCTATGGCTACACCTTC CASSLGRGLYGYTF
- TRBJ2-1 - TRBV12-3/TRBV12-4 TGTGCCAGCAGTTTAGGGCACAGAAGTGATGAGCAGTTCTTC CASSLGHRSDEQFF
many TRBJ2-5 - TRBV27 TGTGCCACCGGCACGGCCCTCCAAGAGACCCAGTACTTC CATGTALQETQYF
- TRBJ1-1 - TRBV12-3/TRBV12-4 TGTGCCAGCACCAAGAGAGGGCTTTGGAACACTGAAGCTTTCTTT CASTKRGLWNTEAFF
- TRBJ2-6 - TRBV6-2/TRBV6-3 TGTGCCAGCAGTTACTCGAGGGCTGGGGCCAACGTCCTGACTTTC CASSYSRAGANVLTF
few TRBJ1-1 TRBD1 TRBV5-1 TGCGCCAGCAGTTTGAACCAGGGGGCTGGAACTGAAGCTTTCTTT CASSLNQGAGTEAFF
- TRBJ1-1 TRBD1 TRBV7-9 TGTGTCAGCAGCAGAGGGACAGGTGGGGAAGCTTTCTTT CVSSRGTGGEAFF
- TRBJ1-2 - TRBV5-1 TGCGCCAGCAGTCGTTCGGAGGTTGGATACTCTCGTGGCTACACCTTC CASSRSEVGYSRGYTF
- TRBJ2-2 - TRBV30 TGTGCCTTTTATAGTCACACCGGGGAGCTGTTTTTT CAFYSHTGELFF
many TRBJ1-1 - TRBV11-3 TGTGCCAGCAGCTTAGTCCAAGCTGAAGCTTTCTTT CASSLVQAEAFF
few TRBJ2-1 - TRBV6-1 TGTGCCAGCAGTGAGGGGGGGGGCCTCTATGAGCAGTTCTTC CASSEGGGLYEQFF
- TRBJ2-7 - TRBV30 TGTGCCTGGAGCCGGGGCACGAACGGCTACGAGCAGTACTTC CAWSRGTNGYEQYF
few TRBJ2-1 TRBD2 TRBV20-1 TGCAGTGCTAGAGATAGACTAGCGGTTTCCTACAATGAGCAGTTCTTC CSARDRLAVSYNEQFF
few TRBJ2-3 - TRBV14 TGTGCCAGCAGCCAAGCGGGGGCCCTTTCGGATACGCAGTATTTT CASSQAGALSDTQYF
many TRBJ1-2 - TRBV12-3/TRBV12-4 TGTGCCAGCAGATCGGGGGACCATGGCTACACCTTC CASRSGDHGYTF
- TRBJ1-1 - TRBV20-1 TGCAGTGCTAGATCCCGGACCGGTAACACTGAAGCTTTCTTT CSARSRTGNTEAFF
- TRBJ2-3 TRBD2 TRBV2 TGTGCCAGCAGTCAGGGAGCGGGGGGGCGCACAGATACGCAGTATTTT CASSQGAGGRTDTQYF
many TRBJ2-7 TRBD1 TRBV7-8 TGTGCCAGCAGCGCGGCGTGGACAGGGAGTGCCGAGCAGTACTTC CASSAAWTGSAEQYF
many TRBJ2-5 - TRBV7-9 TGTGCCAGCAGCTTAATTGATCGGGTAGAGACCCAGTACTTC CASSLIDRVETQYF
- TRBJ2-7 - TRBV28 TGTGCCAGCAACTCCGCACAACCCGAGCAGTACTTC CASNSAQPEQYF
- TRBJ2-1 TRBD1 TRBV3-1 TGTGCCAGCAGGGATAATGGACAGGGTTTTTACAATGAGCAGTTCTTC CASRDNGQGFYNEQFF
few TRBJ1-5 - TRBV24-1 TGTGCCACCAGTGAGAGACAGGCCCAGCCCCAGCATTTT CATSERQAQPQHF
few TRBJ1-5 - TRBV19 TGTGCCAGTAGTCCTTCGGGCAGGAGCAATCAGCCCCAGCATTTT CASSPSGRSNQPQHF
- TRBJ2-2 TRBD2 TRBV5-6 TGTGCCAGCAGCTTAGGGCGGGAGGGCCGCACCGGGGAGCTGTTTTTT CASSLGREGRTGELFF
many TRBJ1-5 TRBD1 TRBV2 TGTGCCAGCACAGACAGGGGGGCCAGGGGCAATCAGCCCCAGCATTTT CASTDRGARGNQPQHF
many TRBJ2-1 TRBD1 TRBV28 TGTGCCAGCAGTTTACCAGGGGGCTCCTACAATGAGCAGTTCTTC CASSLPGGSYNEQFF
few TRBJ1-5 TRBD1 TRBV6-1 TGTGCCAGCAGTTGGGGACAGGGGATAAATCAGCCCCAGCATTTT CASSWGQGINQPQHF
- TRBJ2-3 TRBD2 TRBV5-1 TGCGCCAGCAGCTTGGTTGGTTCGCGGGGGACTACGCAGTATTTT CASSLVGSRGTTQYF
many TRBJ2-1 TRBD2 TRBV20-1 TGCAGTGCTACGGTGGGGGGGAGGGCCTCCAATGAGCAGTTCTTC CSATVGGRASNEQFF
many TRBJ2-5 - TRBV20-1 TGCAGTGCTAGAACCAAAGAGACCCAGTACTTC CSARTKETQYF
- TRBJ1-2 - TRBV3-1 TGTGCCAGCAGCCAACGGGGGCGCGGTTTAAGTGGCTACACCTTC CASSQRGRGLSGYTF
many TRBJ2-7 - TRBV30 TGTGCCTGGGGACGGAGCTCCTACGAGCAGTACTTC CAWGRSSYEQYF
few TRBJ2-4 - TRBV29-1 TGCAGCGACTGGACGGCACTAGCCAAAAACATTCAGTACTTC CSDWTALAKNIQYF
- TRBJ1-4 - TRBV3-1 TGTGCCAGCAGCCGTCGGCGGACTAATGAAAAACTGTTTTTT CASSRRRTNEKLFF
many TRBJ1-1 - TRBV5-1 TGCGCCAGCAGCTTGGGGGGTTTAGGGGACACTGAAGCTTTCTTT CASSLGGLGDTEAFF
- TRBJ2-7 - TRBV6-1 TGTGCCAGCAGTGAAGCCGGGGAGTCCTACGAGCAGTACTTC CASSEAGESYEQYF
few TRBJ2-1 - TRBV7-9 TGTGCCAGCAGCACCACGGTCGGTGGGGGGAATGAGCAGTTCTTC CASSTTVGGGNEQFF
many TRBJ1-1 TRBD1 TRBV7-9 TGTGCCAGCACCTTGGACAGGGTGGACACTGAAGCTTTCTTT CASTLDRVDTEAFF
- TRBJ2-7 - TRBV9 TGTGCCAGCAGCGTAAGTAACTCCTACGAGCAGTACTTC CASSVSNSYEQYF